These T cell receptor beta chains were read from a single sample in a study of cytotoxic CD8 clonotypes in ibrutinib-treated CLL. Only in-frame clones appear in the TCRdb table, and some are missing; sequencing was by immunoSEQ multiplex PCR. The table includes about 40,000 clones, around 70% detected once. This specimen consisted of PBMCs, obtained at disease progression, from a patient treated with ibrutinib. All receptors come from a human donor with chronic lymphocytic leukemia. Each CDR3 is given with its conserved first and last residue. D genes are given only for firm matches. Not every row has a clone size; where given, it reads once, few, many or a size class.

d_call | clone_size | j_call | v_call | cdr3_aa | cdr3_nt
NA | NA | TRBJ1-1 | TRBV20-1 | CSARDHSKAFF | TGCAGTGCTAGAGATCACAGTAAAGCTTTCTTT
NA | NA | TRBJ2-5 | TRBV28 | CAVQGSNQETQYF | TGTGCCGTCCAAGGGAGCAACCAAGAGACCCAGTACTTC
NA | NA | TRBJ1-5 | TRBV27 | CASSPNSNQPQHF | TGTGCCAGCAGCCCGAATAGCAATCAGCCCCAGCATTTT
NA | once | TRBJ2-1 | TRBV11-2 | CASSLGTYNEQFF | TGTGCCAGCAGCTTAGGGACTTACAATGAGCAGTTCTTC
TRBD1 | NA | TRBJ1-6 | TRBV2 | CASRGTGSPLHF | TGTGCCAGCAGAGGGACAGGGTCACCCCTCCACTTT
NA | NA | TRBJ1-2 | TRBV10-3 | CAISEADYGYTF | TGTGCCATCAGTGAGGCAGACTATGGCTACACCTTC
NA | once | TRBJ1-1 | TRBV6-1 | CASHGSGNTEAFF | TGTGCCAGCCACGGCTCGGGGAACACTGAAGCTTTCTTT
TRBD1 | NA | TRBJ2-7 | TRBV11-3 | CASSSTGDWSEQYF | TGTGCCAGCAGCTCGACAGGGGATTGGTCCGAGCAGTACTTC
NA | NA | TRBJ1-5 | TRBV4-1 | CASSRVRGAPGQPQHF | TGCGCCAGCAGCCGCGTGAGGGGGGCGCCTGGTCAGCCCCAGCATTTT
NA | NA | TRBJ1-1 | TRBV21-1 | CASSKVQQGGPTEAFF | TGTGCCAGCAGCAAAGTTCAGCAGGGGGGACCCACTGAAGCTTTCTTT
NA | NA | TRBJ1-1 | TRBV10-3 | CAIRPEGGEAFF | TGTGCCATCAGGCCCGAGGGGGGGGAAGCTTTCTTT
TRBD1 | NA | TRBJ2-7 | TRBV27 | CASRTGWGEQYF | TGTGCCAGCCGGACAGGGTGGGGCGAGCAGTACTTC
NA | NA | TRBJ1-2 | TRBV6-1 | CASSESGDGYTF | TGTGCCAGCAGTGAATCAGGGGATGGCTACACCTTC
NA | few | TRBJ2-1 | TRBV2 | CASKSQSPYNEQFF | TGTGCCAGCAAGAGTCAATCCCCCTACAATGAGCAGTTCTTC
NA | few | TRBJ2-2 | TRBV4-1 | CASSHQFLRGRTGELFF | TGCGCCAGCAGCCACCAATTTCTGCGGGGTCGTACCGGGGAGCTGTTTTTT
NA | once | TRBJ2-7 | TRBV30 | CAWSRGTVTYEQYF | TGTGCCTGGAGTCGCGGGACAGTGACCTACGAGCAGTACTTC